These T cell receptor beta chains were read from a single sample in a study of a mutant IDH1 vaccine in newly diagnosed glioma. Data came from immunoSEQ multiplex PCR; TCRdb stores just in-frame clones and leaves some out. The data show 30,000 or so clones, with 82% seen just once and 7.1% held by the top ten. Their antigens are not known. The input for sequencing was PBMCs, taken from a glioma patient whose treatment included an IDH1 peptide vaccine. These receptors were obtained from a woman aged 18-29 years with glioma. CDR3s include the opening cysteine and the closing phenylalanine or tryptophan. Each record gives: D gene, V gene, clone size, J gene, CDR3 protein, CDR3 DNA. A D gene is named only where the DNA matches it firmly. A clone size is listed for some rows: how often the clone was seen (once, few, many), or a class if it is expanded.

>-|TRBV10-3|-|TRBJ2-5
CAISVVLAEGGQETQYF
TGTGCCATCAGTGTGGTTCTAGCGGAGGGGGGGCAAGAGACCCAGTACTTC
>-|TRBV11-3|-|TRBJ1-2
CASSSGQNYGYTF
TGTGCCAGCAGCTCTGGACAGAACTATGGCTACACCTTC
>-|TRBV7-6|-|TRBJ2-5
CASSLAETQYF
TGTGCCAGCAGCTTAGCAGAGACCCAGTACTTC
>-|TRBV10-3|-|TRBJ1-2
CAIREGAASIGYTF
TGTGCCATCAGGGAGGGTGCGGCTAGCATCGGCTACACCTTC
>-|TRBV2|-|TRBJ2-5
CASSEIETQYF
TGTGCCAGCAGTGAAATAGAGACCCAGTACTTC
>-|TRBV18|once|TRBJ2-3
CASSRSGTTDTQYF
TGTGCCAGCTCCCGTTCGGGAACCACAGATACGCAGTATTTT
>-|TRBV20-1|once|TRBJ1-4
CSAREGKLFF
TGCAGTGCTAGAGAAGGAAAACTGTTTTTT
>TRBD1|TRBV7-2|-|TRBJ1-2
CASSLAEGQGYGYTF
TGTGCCAGCAGCTTAGCCGAGGGACAGGGGTATGGCTACACCTTC
>-|TRBV7-2|-|TRBJ2-7
CASSSHMGTIYEQYF
TGTGCCAGCAGCTCCCATATGGGGACCATCTACGAGCAGTACTTC
>-|TRBV5-1|-|TRBJ1-1
CASSGSPDASMDTEAFF
TGCGCCAGCAGCGGATCGCCAGACGCCTCAATGGACACTGAAGCTTTCTTT
>-|TRBV14|-|TRBJ1-6
CASSQVFSEGIGSPLHF
TGTGCCAGCAGCCAAGTCTTCTCTGAGGGGATCGGTTCACCCCTCCACTTT
>TRBD1|TRBV4-1|-|TRBJ2-7
CASSQALFGQGAYEQYF
TGCGCCAGCAGCCAAGCTTTATTTGGACAGGGGGCCTACGAGCAGTACTTC
>TRBD1|TRBV5-1|-|TRBJ2-2
CASSSTGTGGAGELFF
TGCGCCAGCAGCTCAACCGGGACAGGGGGCGCCGGGGAGCTGTTTTTT
>-|TRBV11-3|-|TRBJ2-7
CASSLAAGLSYEQYF
TGTGCCAGCAGCTTAGCGGCAGGGCTTTCCTACGAGCAGTACTTC
>TRBD2|TRBV5-1|few|TRBJ2-2
CASTTQIRLAGGPEGELFF
TGCGCCAGCACGACGCAAATCCGACTAGCGGGAGGGCCTGAGGGGGAGCTGTTTTTT
>-|TRBV29-1|-|TRBJ1-1
CSVEVPGTNTEAFF
TGCAGCGTTGAAGTCCCCGGGACGAACACTGAAGCTTTCTTT
>-|TRBV7-2|-|TRBJ1-2
CASRSPIWGYGYTF
TGTGCCAGCAGGTCCCCAATCTGGGGGTATGGCTACACCTTC
>TRBD2|TRBV7-8|-|TRBJ2-5
CASSLSGGAWETQYF
TGTGCCAGCAGCTTAAGCGGGGGGGCTTGGGAGACCCAGTACTTC
>-|TRBV21-1|medium-sized|TRBJ2-2
CASSDPSRGGVGVNTGELFF
TGTGCCAGCAGCGATCCCTCGCGGGGGGGCGTTGGGGTGAACACCGGGGAGCTGTTTTTT
>-|TRBV6-5|-|TRBJ1-5
CASKLTAGLNQPQHF
TGTGCCAGCAAATTGACTGCAGGCCTAAATCAGCCCCAGCATTTT
>-|TRBV12-5|few|TRBJ1-5
CASGLQVEPQHF
TGTGCTAGTGGTCTTCAAGTTGAACCCCAGCATTTT
>TRBD2|TRBV7-9|-|TRBJ2-3
CASSPTSGVTDTQYF
TGTGCCAGCAGCCCGACTAGCGGGGTCACAGATACGCAGTATTTT
>TRBD1|TRBV27|-|TRBJ1-1
CASSLFGQGDTEAFF
TGTGCCAGCAGTTTATTTGGACAGGGGGATACTGAAGCTTTCTTT
>-|TRBV18|-|TRBJ2-5
CASSPLLGSGLETQYF
TGTGCCAGCTCACCACTACTAGGATCCGGGTTGGAGACCCAGTACTTC
>-|TRBV29-1|-|TRBJ2-2
CSVRPMGTGELFF
TGCAGCGTTAGGCCTATGGGCACCGGGGAGCTGTTTTTT
>-|TRBV20-1|-|TRBJ1-2
CSPLRGGYTF
TGCAGTCCATTACGAGGTGGCTACACCTTC
>-|TRBV30|few|TRBJ1-2
CAWSNRCANYGYTF
TGTGCCTGGAGCAACCGGTGTGCTAACTATGGCTACACCTTC
>-|TRBV4-2|-|TRBJ2-7
CASSQPRGGTDYEQYF
TGTGCCAGCAGCCAACCCCGAGGGGGGACGGACTACGAGCAGTACTTC
>TRBD1|TRBV5-6|few|TRBJ1-5
CASSTYGTAHQPQHF
TGTGCCAGCAGCACCTACGGGACAGCCCATCAGCCCCAGCATTTT
>-|TRBV2|-|TRBJ2-3
CASSADLADTQYF
TGTGCCAGCAGTGCGGACTTGGCGGATACGCAGTATTTT
>-|TRBV7-8|-|TRBJ1-1
CASSLDGMNTEAFF
TGTGCCAGCAGCTTGGACGGTATGAACACTGAAGCTTTCTTT
>-|TRBV5-1|-|TRBJ2-7
CASSPDSRGSYEQYF
TGCGCCAGCAGCCCGGACTCGCGAGGGTCCTACGAGCAGTACTTC
>-|TRBV7-2|-|TRBJ2-7
CASSLGSYEQYF
TGTGCCAGCAGCTTAGGGAGCTACGAGCAGTACTTC
>-|TRBV11-3|-|TRBJ2-7
CASSFRYEQYF
TGTGCCAGCAGCTTCAGGTACGAGCAGTACTTC
>-|TRBV7-9|-|TRBJ1-1
CASSSQAGTEAFF
TGTGCCAGCAGCTCCCAGGCCGGCACTGAAGCTTTCTTT
>-|TRBV28|-|TRBJ1-5
CASSPVLEIDGFYQPQHF
TGTGCCAGCAGCCCGGTCCTTGAAATTGATGGTTTCTATCAGCCCCAGCATTTT
>TRBD1|TRBV7-8|-|TRBJ1-3
CASSLGDRASAGSGNTIYF
TGTGCCAGCAGCTTAGGGGACAGAGCCAGCGCGGGCTCTGGAAACACCATATATTTT